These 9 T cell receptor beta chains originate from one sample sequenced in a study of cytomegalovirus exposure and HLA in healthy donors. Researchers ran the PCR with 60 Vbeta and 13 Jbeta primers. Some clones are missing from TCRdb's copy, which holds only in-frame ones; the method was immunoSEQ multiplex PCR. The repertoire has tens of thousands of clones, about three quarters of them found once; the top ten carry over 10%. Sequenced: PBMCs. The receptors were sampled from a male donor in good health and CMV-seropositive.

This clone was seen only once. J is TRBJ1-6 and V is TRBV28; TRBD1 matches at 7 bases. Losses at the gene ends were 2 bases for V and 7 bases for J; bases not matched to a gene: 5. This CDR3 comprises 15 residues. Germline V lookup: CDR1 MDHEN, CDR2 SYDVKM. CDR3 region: CASSLRGTVNSPLHF. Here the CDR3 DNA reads TGTGCCAGCAGTTTAAGGGGGACAGTGAATTCACCCCTCCACTTT.

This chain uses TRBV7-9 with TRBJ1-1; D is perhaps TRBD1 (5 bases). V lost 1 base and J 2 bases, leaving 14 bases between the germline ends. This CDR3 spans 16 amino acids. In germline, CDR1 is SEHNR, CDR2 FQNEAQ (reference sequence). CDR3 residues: CASSLGRATGNTEAFF. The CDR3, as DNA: TGTGCCAGCAGCTTAGGGAGGGCCACAGGCAACACTGAAGCTTTCTTT.

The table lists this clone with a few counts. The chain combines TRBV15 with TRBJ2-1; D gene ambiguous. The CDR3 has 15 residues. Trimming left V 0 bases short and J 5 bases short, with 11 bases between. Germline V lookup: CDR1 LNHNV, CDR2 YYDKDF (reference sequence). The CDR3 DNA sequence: TGTGCCACCAGCAGAGATTGGCCCCTTGACAATGAGCAGTTCTTC. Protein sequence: CATSRDWPLDNEQFF.

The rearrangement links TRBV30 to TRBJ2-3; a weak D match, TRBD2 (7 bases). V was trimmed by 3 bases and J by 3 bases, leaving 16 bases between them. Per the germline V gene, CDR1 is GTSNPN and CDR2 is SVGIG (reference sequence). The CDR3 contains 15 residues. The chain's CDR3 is CAWSWGRGYTDTQYF. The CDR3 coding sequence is TGTGCCTGGAGCTGGGGGCGGGGGTATACAGATACGCAGTATTTT.

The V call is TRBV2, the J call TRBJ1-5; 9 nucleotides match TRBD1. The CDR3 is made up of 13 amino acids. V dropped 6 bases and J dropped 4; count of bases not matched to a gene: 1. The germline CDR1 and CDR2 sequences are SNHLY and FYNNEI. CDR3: CASRGTGNQPQHF. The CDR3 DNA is TGTGCCAGCAGAGGGACAGGGAATCAGCCCCAGCATTTT.

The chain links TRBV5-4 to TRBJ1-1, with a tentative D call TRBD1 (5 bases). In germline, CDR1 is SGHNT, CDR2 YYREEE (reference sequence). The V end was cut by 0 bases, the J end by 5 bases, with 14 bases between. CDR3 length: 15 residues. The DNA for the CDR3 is TGTGCCAGCAGCTTGGCGAATGGCCGGGGGACTGAAGCTTTCTTT. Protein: CASSLANGRGTEAFF.

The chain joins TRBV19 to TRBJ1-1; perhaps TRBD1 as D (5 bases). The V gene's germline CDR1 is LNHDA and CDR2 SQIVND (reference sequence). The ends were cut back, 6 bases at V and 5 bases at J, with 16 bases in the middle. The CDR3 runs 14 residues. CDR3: CASRNRDWTTEAFF. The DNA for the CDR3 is TGTGCCAGTAGGAACAGAGATTGGACAACTGAAGCTTTCTTT.

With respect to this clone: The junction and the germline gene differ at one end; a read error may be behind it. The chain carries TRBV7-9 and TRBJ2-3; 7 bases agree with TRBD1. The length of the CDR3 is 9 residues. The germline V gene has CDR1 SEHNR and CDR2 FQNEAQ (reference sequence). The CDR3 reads CASTTTGDF. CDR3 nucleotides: TGTGCCAGCACCACCACAGGGGATTTT.

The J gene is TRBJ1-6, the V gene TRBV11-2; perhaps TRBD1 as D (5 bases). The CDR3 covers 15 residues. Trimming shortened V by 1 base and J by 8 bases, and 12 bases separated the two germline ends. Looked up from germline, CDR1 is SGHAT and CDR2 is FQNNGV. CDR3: CASSLGLQGDSPLHF. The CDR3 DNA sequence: TGTGCCAGCAGCTTAGGTCTGCAGGGTGATTCACCCCTCCACTTT.